This T cell receptor beta chain stems from a study of molecular identifiers for immune sequencing clone quantification. About the research overall: Five portions were made in replicates from RNA of approximately 22,000 or 94,000 naive CD8 cells, and four underwent sequencing. Study-wide findings and caveats: Clones of above 20 RNA copies carried over 99% of effector molecules; in naive cells they carried under 1%.

Note on this clonotype: Its antigen is undetermined.

Bulk TCR library preparation followed previously described methods with listed TCR primers. One entry per CDR3 protein, called by TCRdb with MiXCR from the PCR reads. The data contain about 40,000 distinct CDR3 sequences, 24% of them singletons. The sorting of naive CD8 T cells used the CD8+CD4-CCR7+CD45RA+ phenotype. Germline lookup yields CDR1 MNHEY and CDR2 SVGEGT. This CDR3 is built from 13 residues. V shed 7 bases and J 7 bases; nucleotides not matched to a gene: 8. Material for sequencing was naive CD8+ T cells from blood, with Jurkat cell RNA spiked in. Subset given: FACS-sorted CD8+CD4-CCR7+CD45RA+ naive T cells. The chain recombines TRBV6-2 or TRBV6-3 with TRBJ2-7; TRBD1 aligns across 9 bases. The sequence was collected from a human donor in good health. Some libraries in this study had Jurkat cell RNA spiked in. CDR3 amino acids: CASNPDRGTEQYF. In nucleotides, the CDR3 is TGTGCCAGCAACCCGGACAGGGGCACTGAGCAGTACTTC.